The next 6 T cell receptor beta chains were all read from a single sample in a study of tumor-infiltrating lymphocytes in oesophageal squamous cell carcinoma. TCRdb ran MiXCR on the PCR reads and lists one entry per CDR3 protein. The table has fewer than 15,000 distinct CDR3 sequences, roughly half seen once. The sequenced sample was normal esophageal tissue next to the tumor. The receptors here all came from a male donor with esophageal squamous cell carcinoma.

J is TRBJ2-1 and V is TRBV11-2; D may be TRBD1 or TRBD2 (5 bases each). Trimming left V 4 bases short and J 0 bases short, with 16 bases between. The CDR3 contains 17 residues. Germline CDR1 and CDR2: SGHAT and FQNNGV. The CDR3 nucleotides read TGTGCCAGCAGCTCTCCAACCGGGACCCCCTCCTACAATGAGCAGTTCTTC. It yields the protein CASSSPTGTPSYNEQFF.

As for this clonotype: A read error is likely, as this CDR3 ends without the conserved phenylalanine or tryptophan. No DNA is shown, since the ends of the CDR3 on it are uncertain; the CDR3 is the one TCRdb lists. The chain links TRBV6-1 to TRBJ1-6; the listed D gene, TRBD1, was not tested against the DNA. Germline CDR1 is MNHNS and CDR2 is SASEGT. Including both end residues, the CDR3 is 11 amino acids long. CDR3 protein: CASTPSYRSRG.

The chain employs TRBV11-2 and TRBJ2-1; TRBD2 aligns across 7 bases. The end of the DNA aligns better with TRBJ2-5, so the J call may be wrong. Germline V gene lookup returns CDR1 SGHAT and CDR2 FQNNGV. The CDR3 spans 15 residues. The DNA for the CDR3 is TGTGCCAGCAGCTTGGAGGGGAGGGAACAAGAGACCCAGTACTTC. It yields the protein CASSLEGREQETQYF.

CDR3 amino acids: CASSPGRVGTLRLEQYF. The CDR3 DNA sequence: TGTGCCAGCAGCCCAGGGCGGGTTGGGACGCTACGTCTGGAGCAGTACTTC. The chain couples TRBV7-2 to TRBJ2-5; the D gene could be TRBD1 or TRBD2 (5 bases each). Looked up from germline, CDR1 is SGHTA and CDR2 is FQGNSA. The CDR3 contains 17 residues. With 5 bases removed from V and 11 bases from J, the gap between germline ends came to 30 bases.

This clonotype is medium-sized within its sample. The junction departs from germline at one end; a sequencing error may be responsible. Here the CDR3 reads CASSRSQGSCAYEQYF. The DNA for the CDR3 is TGTGCTAGCAGCAGATCACAGGGGTCATGCGCCTACGAGCAGTACTTC. This chain uses TRBV7-7 with TRBJ2-7; 7 bases align to TRBD1. The CDR3 runs to 16 residues. The germline gives CDR1 SSHAT, CDR2 FNYEAQ (reference sequence).

The chain couples TRBV7-6 to TRBJ2-4; maybe TRBD2 (6 bases). The DNA end is a closer match to TRBJ2-5, so the J assignment may be wrong. The CDR3 spans 15 residues. Germline assignment: CDR1 SGHVS and CDR2 FNYEAQ. The CDR3, as DNA: TGTGCCAGCAGCTTACGAAGCGGGTACCAAGAGACCCAGTACTTC. This codes for CASSLRSGYQETQYF.